A selection of T cell receptor beta chains follows, all from one sample in a study of CD8 T cells in Susac syndrome. TCRdb re-called the immunoSEQ multiplex PCR reads with MiXCR, one entry per CDR3 protein. The profile covers over 95,000 distinct CDR3 sequences, with around 90% appearing a single time and more than 0.13% taken by the ten largest. Sequenced material: CD4+ T cells from PBMCs. All receptors derive from a human donor in good health. Both conserved end residues are part of each CDR3. A D gene is named only where the DNA matches it firmly. Only some rows state a clone size, as once, few, many or a class for expanded clones.

j_call: TRBJ1-6
v_call: TRBV6-9
d_call: NA
clone_size: NA
cdr3_nt: TGTGCCAGCGCTGAGGGAGTAGGTTCACCCCTCCACTTT
cdr3_aa: CASAEGVGSPLHF

j_call: TRBJ2-5
v_call: TRBV6-1
d_call: TRBD1
clone_size: NA
cdr3_nt: TGTGCCAGCAGTGCCCAGGGGGCAGAGACCCAGTACTTC
cdr3_aa: CASSAQGAETQYF

j_call: TRBJ2-1
v_call: TRBV9
d_call: NA
clone_size: NA
cdr3_nt: TGTGCCAGCAGACCTTCAGGGAGTGTTGCGAATGAGCAGTTCTTC
cdr3_aa: CASRPSGSVANEQFF

j_call: TRBJ1-2
v_call: TRBV6-2/TRBV6-3
d_call: NA
clone_size: NA
cdr3_nt: TGTGCCAGCAGTTTCGTCGCCGGATACGGAGGTGCCTACACCTTC
cdr3_aa: CASSFVAGYGGAYTF

j_call: TRBJ2-7
v_call: TRBV14
d_call: TRBD1
clone_size: NA
cdr3_nt: TGTGCCAGCAGCCGGACAGGGGGGAGGTACGAGCAGTACTTC
cdr3_aa: CASSRTGGRYEQYF

j_call: TRBJ2-2
v_call: TRBV19
d_call: NA
clone_size: NA
cdr3_nt: TGTGCCAGTATTGGCGGAGGAGCGAACACCGGGGAGCTGTTTTTT
cdr3_aa: CASIGGGANTGELFF

j_call: TRBJ2-2
v_call: TRBV2
d_call: NA
clone_size: NA
cdr3_nt: TGTGCCAGCGGGACACTGTACACCGGGGAGCTGTTTTTT
cdr3_aa: CASGTLYTGELFF

j_call: TRBJ1-2
v_call: TRBV20-1
d_call: TRBD1
clone_size: NA
cdr3_nt: TGCAGTGCTAGCGACGGGACAGGGGCTTTAATCGGCTACACCTTC
cdr3_aa: CSASDGTGALIGYTF

j_call: TRBJ2-7
v_call: TRBV7-8
d_call: NA
clone_size: NA
cdr3_nt: TGTGCCAGCAGCGACACAGCCCCCTCCTACGAGCAGTACTTC
cdr3_aa: CASSDTAPSYEQYF

j_call: TRBJ1-1
v_call: TRBV11-2
d_call: TRBD1
clone_size: NA
cdr3_nt: TGTGCCAGCAGCACCGTTATGAACAGGGGGCCCGGGACTGAAGTTTTCTTT
cdr3_aa: CASSTVMNRGPGTEVFF

j_call: TRBJ1-2
v_call: TRBV18
d_call: NA
clone_size: NA
cdr3_nt: TGTGCCAGCTCACCATTTAGCAGAGAGACTAACTATGGCTACACCTTC
cdr3_aa: CASSPFSRETNYGYTF

j_call: TRBJ2-3
v_call: TRBV11-2
d_call: TRBD2
clone_size: NA
cdr3_nt: TGTGCCAGCAGCAACCCCGGTGGGGATAGCGGGGGGATGAGAGATACGCAGTATTTT
cdr3_aa: CASSNPGGDSGGMRDTQYF

j_call: TRBJ2-7
v_call: TRBV14
d_call: TRBD1
clone_size: NA
cdr3_nt: TGTGCCAGCCGAGATGACAGGGCCTACGAGCAGTACTTC
cdr3_aa: CASRDDRAYEQYF

j_call: TRBJ1-3
v_call: TRBV6-5
d_call: NA
clone_size: NA
cdr3_nt: TGTGCCAGCAGCTACAGGGTTACATCTGGAAACACCATATATTTT
cdr3_aa: CASSYRVTSGNTIYF

j_call: TRBJ2-3
v_call: TRBV11-1
d_call: NA
clone_size: once
cdr3_nt: TGTGCCAGCAGCCGCCGCTTCGATCCCACAGATACGCAGTATTTT
cdr3_aa: CASSRRFDPTDTQYF

j_call: TRBJ1-2
v_call: TRBV7-2
d_call: NA
clone_size: once
cdr3_nt: TGTGCCAGCAGCTTACGGCCGATACAGGCTAACTATGGCTACACCTTC
cdr3_aa: CASSLRPIQANYGYTF

j_call: TRBJ2-7
v_call: TRBV10-3
d_call: NA
clone_size: NA
cdr3_nt: TGTGCCATCAGTGACCCCCGGGGCCAGGCAGGGTCCTACGAGCAGTACTTC
cdr3_aa: CAISDPRGQAGSYEQYF

j_call: TRBJ1-1
v_call: TRBV14
d_call: NA
clone_size: NA
cdr3_nt: TGTGCCAGCAGCCAAGATACAGGCGGCGGCACTGAAGCTTTCTTT
cdr3_aa: CASSQDTGGGTEAFF

j_call: TRBJ2-7
v_call: TRBV6-5
d_call: TRBD2
clone_size: NA
cdr3_nt: TGTGCCACCCAAGGACTAGCATTCTACGAGCAGTACTTC
cdr3_aa: CATQGLAFYEQYF

j_call: TRBJ2-5
v_call: TRBV6-2/TRBV6-3
d_call: TRBD2
clone_size: once
cdr3_nt: TGTGCCAGCAGTTACGGTAGGACTAGCGGGCAAGAGACCCAGTACTTC
cdr3_aa: CASSYGRTSGQETQYF

j_call: TRBJ2-1
v_call: TRBV9
d_call: TRBD2
clone_size: NA
cdr3_nt: TGTGCCAGCAGCGTAGGCGGGAGCTGGAATGAGCAGTTCTTC
cdr3_aa: CASSVGGSWNEQFF

j_call: TRBJ2-5
v_call: TRBV20-1
d_call: TRBD2
clone_size: few
cdr3_nt: TGCAGTGCTAGTTCCCTTAGCGGGGGGGAAGAGACCCAGTACTTC
cdr3_aa: CSASSLSGGEETQYF

j_call: TRBJ2-3
v_call: TRBV25-1
d_call: NA
clone_size: once
cdr3_nt: TGTGCCAGCAGTGAATGGCACACAGATACGCAGTATTTT
cdr3_aa: CASSEWHTDTQYF

j_call: TRBJ2-1
v_call: TRBV9
d_call: NA
clone_size: NA
cdr3_nt: TGTGCCAGCAGCGTACCTGCTTCCTACAATGAGCAGTTCTTC
cdr3_aa: CASSVPASYNEQFF

j_call: TRBJ2-6
v_call: TRBV5-1
d_call: NA
clone_size: NA
cdr3_nt: TGCGCCAGCAGCTCGGGCGCGGGGGCCCTCGGTGGGGCCAACGTCCTGACTTTC
cdr3_aa: CASSSGAGALGGANVLTF

j_call: TRBJ2-1
v_call: TRBV18
d_call: TRBD2
clone_size: NA
cdr3_nt: TGTGCCAGCTCACCCCAAGGACTAGCGGGATCGAATGAGCAGTTCTTC
cdr3_aa: CASSPQGLAGSNEQFF

j_call: TRBJ2-7
v_call: TRBV6-6
d_call: NA
clone_size: few
cdr3_nt: TGTGCCAGCAGTCAGAGCTCCTACGAGCAGTACTTC
cdr3_aa: CASSQSSYEQYF

j_call: TRBJ1-2
v_call: TRBV19
d_call: TRBD1
clone_size: NA
cdr3_nt: TGTGCCAGTAGCCGGGACAGGGTGGACGGCTACACCTTC
cdr3_aa: CASSRDRVDGYTF

j_call: TRBJ2-3
v_call: TRBV11-2
d_call: TRBD2
clone_size: NA
cdr3_nt: TGTGCCAGCATCAGGGGTAGCGGGAGAGGCACAGATACGCAGTATTTT
cdr3_aa: CASIRGSGRGTDTQYF